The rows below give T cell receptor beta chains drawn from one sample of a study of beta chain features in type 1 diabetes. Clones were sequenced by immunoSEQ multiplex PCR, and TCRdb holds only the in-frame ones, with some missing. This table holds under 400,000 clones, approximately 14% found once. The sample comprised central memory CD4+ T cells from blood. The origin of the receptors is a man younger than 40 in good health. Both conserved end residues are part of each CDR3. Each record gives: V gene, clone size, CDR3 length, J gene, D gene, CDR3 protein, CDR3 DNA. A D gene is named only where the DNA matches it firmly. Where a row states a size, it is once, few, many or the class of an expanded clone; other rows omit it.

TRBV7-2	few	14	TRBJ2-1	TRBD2	CASSLAGTRPEQFF	TGTGCCAGCAGCTTAGCCGGGACTAGACCTGAGCAGTTCTTC
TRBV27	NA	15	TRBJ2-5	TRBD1	CACSRQGAKGETQYF	TGTGCCTGCAGTCGACAGGGGGCGAAGGGTGAGACCCAGTACTTC
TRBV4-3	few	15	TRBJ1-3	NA	CASSQVNPSGNTIYF	TGCGCCAGCAGCCAAGTAAACCCCTCTGGAAACACCATATATTTT
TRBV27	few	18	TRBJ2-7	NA	CASNPGQTTRLAHYEQYF	TGTGCCAGCAACCCGGGACAGACAACGAGACTAGCCCACTACGAGCAGTACTTC
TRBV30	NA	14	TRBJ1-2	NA	CACGEEGYGYGYTF	TGTGCCTGCGGTGAGGAGGGTTATGGCTATGGCTACACCTTC
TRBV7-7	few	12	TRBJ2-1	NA	CASSLEDNEQFF	TGTGCCAGCAGCTTAGAAGACAATGAGCAGTTCTTC
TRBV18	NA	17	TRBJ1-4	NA	CASSPQTLFATNEKLFF	TGTGCCAGCTCACCACAGACACTTTTTGCAACTAATGAAAAACTGTTTTTT
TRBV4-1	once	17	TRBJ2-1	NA	CASSQEPWGDSYNEQFF	TGCGCCAGCAGCCAGGAGCCCTGGGGGGACTCCTACAATGAGCAGTTCTTC
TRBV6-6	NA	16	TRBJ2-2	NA	CASSPRATADTGELFF	TGTGCCAGCAGCCCGCGGGCGACTGCGGACACCGGGGAGCTGTTTTTT
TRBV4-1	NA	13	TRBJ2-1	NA	CASSAGGPNEQFF	TGTGCCAGCAGCGCCGGAGGACCCAATGAGCAGTTCTTC
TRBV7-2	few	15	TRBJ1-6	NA	CASSLGPGEGSPLHF	TGTGCCAGCAGCTTAGGTCCAGGGGAAGGTTCACCCCTCCACTTT
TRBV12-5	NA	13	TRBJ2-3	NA	CASGLELGDTQYF	TGTGCTAGTGGTTTGGAGTTAGGAGATACGCAGTATTTT
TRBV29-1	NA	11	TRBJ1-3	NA	CSVHSGNTIYF	TGCAGCGTGCATAGTGGAAACACCATATATTTT
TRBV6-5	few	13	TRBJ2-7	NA	CASRRSSSYEQYF	TGTGCCAGCAGGCGTTCGAGCTCCTACGAGCAGTACTTC
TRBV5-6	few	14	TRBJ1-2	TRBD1	CASSLDRGNYGYTF	TGTGCCAGCAGCTTGGACAGGGGGAACTATGGCTACACCTTC
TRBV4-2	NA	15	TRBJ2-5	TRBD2	CASSQGTSGQETQYF	TGTGCCAGCAGCCAAGGGACTAGCGGACAAGAGACCCAGTACTTC